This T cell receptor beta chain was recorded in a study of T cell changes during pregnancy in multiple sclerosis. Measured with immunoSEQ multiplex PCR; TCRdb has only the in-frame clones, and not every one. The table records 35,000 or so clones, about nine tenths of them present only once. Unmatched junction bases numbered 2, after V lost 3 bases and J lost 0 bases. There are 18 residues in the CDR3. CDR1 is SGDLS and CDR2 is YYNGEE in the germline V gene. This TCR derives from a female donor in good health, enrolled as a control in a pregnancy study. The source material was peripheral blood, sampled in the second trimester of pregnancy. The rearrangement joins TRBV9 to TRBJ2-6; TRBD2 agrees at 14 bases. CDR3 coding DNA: TGTGCCAGCAGCGGGGGGACTAGCGGGAGCTCTGGGGCCAACGTCCTGACTTTC. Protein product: CASSGGTSGSSGANVLTF. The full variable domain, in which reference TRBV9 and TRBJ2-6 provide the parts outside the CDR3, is DSGVTQTPKHLITATGQRVTLRCSPRSGDLSVYWYQQSLDQGLQFLIQYYNGEERAKGNILERFSAQQFPDLHSELNLSSLELGDSALYFCASSGGTSGSSGANVLTFGAGSRLTVL.